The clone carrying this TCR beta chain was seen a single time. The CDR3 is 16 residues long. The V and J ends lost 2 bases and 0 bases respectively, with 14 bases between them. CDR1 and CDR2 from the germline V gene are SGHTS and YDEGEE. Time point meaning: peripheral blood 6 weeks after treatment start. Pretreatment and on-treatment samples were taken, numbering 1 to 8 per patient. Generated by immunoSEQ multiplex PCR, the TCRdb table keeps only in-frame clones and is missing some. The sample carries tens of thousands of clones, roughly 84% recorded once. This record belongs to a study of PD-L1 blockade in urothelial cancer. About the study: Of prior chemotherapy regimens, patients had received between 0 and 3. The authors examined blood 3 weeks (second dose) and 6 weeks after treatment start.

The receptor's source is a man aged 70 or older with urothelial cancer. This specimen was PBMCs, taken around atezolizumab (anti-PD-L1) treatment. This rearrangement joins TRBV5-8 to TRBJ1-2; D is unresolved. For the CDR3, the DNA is TGTGCCAGCAGCTTAGTGCAGGCGCAAGCTAACTATGGCTACACCTTC. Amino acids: CASSLVQAQANYGYTF.